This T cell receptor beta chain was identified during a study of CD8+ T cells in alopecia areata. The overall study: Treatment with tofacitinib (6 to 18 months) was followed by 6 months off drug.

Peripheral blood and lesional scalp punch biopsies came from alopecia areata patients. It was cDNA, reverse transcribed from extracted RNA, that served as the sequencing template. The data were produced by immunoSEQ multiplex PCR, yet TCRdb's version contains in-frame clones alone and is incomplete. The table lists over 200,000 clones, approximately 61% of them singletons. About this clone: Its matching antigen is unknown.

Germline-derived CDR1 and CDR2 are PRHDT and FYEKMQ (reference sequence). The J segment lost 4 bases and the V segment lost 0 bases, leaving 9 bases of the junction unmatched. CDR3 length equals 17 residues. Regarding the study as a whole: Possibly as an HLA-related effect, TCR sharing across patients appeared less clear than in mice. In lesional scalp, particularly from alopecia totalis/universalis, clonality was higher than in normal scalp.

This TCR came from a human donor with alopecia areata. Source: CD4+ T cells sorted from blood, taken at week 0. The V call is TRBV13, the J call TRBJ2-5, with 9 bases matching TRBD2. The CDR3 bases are TGTGCCAGCAGCTTAGGTGCGCGGGGGGGCGGTCGAGAGACCCAGTACTTC. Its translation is CASSLGARGGGRETQYF. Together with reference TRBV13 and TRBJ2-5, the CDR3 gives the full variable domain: AAGVIQSPRHLIKEKRETATLKCYPIPRHDTVYWYQQGPGQDPQFLISFYEKMQSDKGSIPDRFSAQQFSDYHSELNMSSLELGDSALYFCASSLGARGGGRETQYFGPGTRLLVL.